This TCR beta chain derives from a study of CD8+CD57+ T cells in acquired aplastic anemia. At the level of the study: Sorted CD4+ plus CD8+ cells gave DNA averaging about 3 ug. Around 11 million reads, on average, were obtained for CD4+ cells from healthy donors. General observations from the study: Patients showed no significant difference from controls in CD8+ Simpson's diversity.

TCR beta VDJ combinations and CDR3 sequences were profiled from genomic DNA. One entry per CDR3 protein, called by TCRdb with MiXCR from the reads. The sample has about 190,000 distinct CDR3 sequences, around 59% seen once. The CDR3 length is 14 residues. V lost 3 bases and J lost 2; bases outside the gene matches: 2. Germline V gene sequence: CDR1 MGHDK, CDR2 SYGVNS. Details on this clonotype: Its antigen is undetermined.

The sequence derives from a human donor in good health, serving as a control. Sequencing was performed on sorted CD4+, CD8+, or CD8+CD57+ T cells (not recorded which) from PBMCs. The rearrangement links TRBV25-1 to TRBJ2-7; 9 positions match TRBD1. The CDR3 protein is CASSEDRGAYEQYF. In nucleotides, the CDR3 is TGTGCCAGCAGTGAGGACAGGGGAGCCTACGAGCAGTACTTC.